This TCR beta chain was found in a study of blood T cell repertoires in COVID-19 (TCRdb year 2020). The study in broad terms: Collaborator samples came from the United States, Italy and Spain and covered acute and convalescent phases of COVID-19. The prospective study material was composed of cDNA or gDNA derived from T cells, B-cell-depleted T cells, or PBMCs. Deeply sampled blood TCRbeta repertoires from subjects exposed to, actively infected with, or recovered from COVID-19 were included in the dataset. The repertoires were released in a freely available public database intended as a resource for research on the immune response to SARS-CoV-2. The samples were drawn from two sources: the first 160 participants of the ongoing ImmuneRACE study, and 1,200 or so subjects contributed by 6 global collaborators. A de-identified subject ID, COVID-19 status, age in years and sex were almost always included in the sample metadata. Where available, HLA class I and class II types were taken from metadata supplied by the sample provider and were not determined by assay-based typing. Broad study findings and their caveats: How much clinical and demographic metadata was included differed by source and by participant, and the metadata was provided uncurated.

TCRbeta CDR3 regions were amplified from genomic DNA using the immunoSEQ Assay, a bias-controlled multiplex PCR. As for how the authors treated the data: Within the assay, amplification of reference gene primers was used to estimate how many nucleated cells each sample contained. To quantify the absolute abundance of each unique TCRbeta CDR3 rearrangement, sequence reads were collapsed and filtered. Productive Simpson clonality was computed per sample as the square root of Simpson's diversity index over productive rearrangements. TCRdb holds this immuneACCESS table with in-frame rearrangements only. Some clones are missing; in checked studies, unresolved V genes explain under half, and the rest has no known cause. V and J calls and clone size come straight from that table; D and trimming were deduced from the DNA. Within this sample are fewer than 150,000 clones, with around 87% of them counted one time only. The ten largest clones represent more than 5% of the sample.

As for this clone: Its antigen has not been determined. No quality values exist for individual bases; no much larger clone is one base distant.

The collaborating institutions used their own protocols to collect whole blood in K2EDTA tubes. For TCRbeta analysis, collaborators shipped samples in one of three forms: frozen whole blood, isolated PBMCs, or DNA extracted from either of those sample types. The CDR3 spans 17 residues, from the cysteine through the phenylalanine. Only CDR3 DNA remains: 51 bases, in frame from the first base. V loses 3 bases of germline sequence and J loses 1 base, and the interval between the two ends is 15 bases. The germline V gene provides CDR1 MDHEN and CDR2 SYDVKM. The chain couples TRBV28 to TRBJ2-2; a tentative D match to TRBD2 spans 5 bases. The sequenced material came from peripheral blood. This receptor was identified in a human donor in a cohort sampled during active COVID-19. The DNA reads TGTGCCAGCAGTTTGGGGTGGGTTGCGGGGAACACCGGGGAGCTGTTTTTT. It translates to CASSLGWVAGNTGELFF.